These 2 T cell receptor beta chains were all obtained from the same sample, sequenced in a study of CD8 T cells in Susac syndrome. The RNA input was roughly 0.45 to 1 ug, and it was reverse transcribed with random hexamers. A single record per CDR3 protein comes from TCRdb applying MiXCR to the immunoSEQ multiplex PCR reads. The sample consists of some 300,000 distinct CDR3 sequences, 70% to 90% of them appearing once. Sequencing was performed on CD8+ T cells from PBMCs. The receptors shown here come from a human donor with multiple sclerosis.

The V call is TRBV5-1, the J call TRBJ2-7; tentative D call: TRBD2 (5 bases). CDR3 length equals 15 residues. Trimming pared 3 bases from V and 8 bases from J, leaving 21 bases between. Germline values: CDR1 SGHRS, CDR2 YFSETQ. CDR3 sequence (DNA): TGCGCCAGCAGCTGGGCCGGGATTCCAAAGGGTCAGCAGTACTTC. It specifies CASSWAGIPKGQQYF.

CDR3 bases: TGTGCCAGCAGCTTAGATCTCATAGCGGGAGGTATCTACGAGCAGTACTTC. Amino acids: CASSLDLIAGGIYEQYF. The V and J genes are TRBV11-2 and TRBJ2-7, with TRBD2 matching 10 bases. The V gene's germline CDR1 is SGHAT and CDR2 FQNNGV. This CDR3 is built from 17 residues. V was pared by 0 bases and J by 3 bases, with 8 bases of the junction left unmatched.